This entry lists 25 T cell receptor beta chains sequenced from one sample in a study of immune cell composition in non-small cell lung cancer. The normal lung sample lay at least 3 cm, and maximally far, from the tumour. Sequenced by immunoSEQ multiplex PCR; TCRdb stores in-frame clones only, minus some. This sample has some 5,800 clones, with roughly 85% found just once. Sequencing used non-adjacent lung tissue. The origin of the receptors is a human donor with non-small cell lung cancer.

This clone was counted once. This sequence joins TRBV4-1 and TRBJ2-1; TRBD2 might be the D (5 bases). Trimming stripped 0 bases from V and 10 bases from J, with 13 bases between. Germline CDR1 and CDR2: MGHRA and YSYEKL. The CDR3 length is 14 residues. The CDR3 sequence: CASSQERVEREQFF. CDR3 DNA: TGCGCCAGCAGCCAAGAAAGGGTTGAGCGGGAGCAGTTCTTC.

CDR3 bases: TGTGCCAGCAGCTTAGAGGGACTGCCCCAAGAGACCCAGTACTTC. Translation: CASSLEGLPQETQYF. The chain uses TRBV7-2 and TRBJ2-5; TRBD2 is a possible D gene (6 bases). The CDR3 is made up of 15 amino acids. Trimming removed 1 base from V and 1 base from J, with 10 bases in between. CDR1 and CDR2 from the germline V gene are SGHTA and FQGNSA. Complete variable domain (other parts from reference TRBV7-2 and TRBJ2-5): GAGVSQSPSNKVTEKGKDVELRCDPISGHTALYWYRQSLGQGLEFLIYFQGNSAPDKSGLPSDRFSAERTGGSVSTLTIQRTQQEDSAVYLCASSLEGLPQETQYFGPGTRLLVL.

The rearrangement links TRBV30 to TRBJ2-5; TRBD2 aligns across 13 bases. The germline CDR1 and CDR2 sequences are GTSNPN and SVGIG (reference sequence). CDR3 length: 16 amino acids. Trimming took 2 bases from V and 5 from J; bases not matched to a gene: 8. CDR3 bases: TGTGCCTGGAGTAGCTCGGGACTAGCGGGATTTGAGACCCAGTACTTC. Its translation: CAWSSSGLAGFETQYF.

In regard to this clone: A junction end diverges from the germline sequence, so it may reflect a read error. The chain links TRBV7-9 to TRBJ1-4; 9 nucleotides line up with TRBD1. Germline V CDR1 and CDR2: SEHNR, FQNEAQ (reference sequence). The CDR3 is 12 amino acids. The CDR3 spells CASSSQTGGPSF. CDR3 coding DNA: TGTGCCAGCAGTTCCCAGACAGGGGGGCCGAGTTTT.

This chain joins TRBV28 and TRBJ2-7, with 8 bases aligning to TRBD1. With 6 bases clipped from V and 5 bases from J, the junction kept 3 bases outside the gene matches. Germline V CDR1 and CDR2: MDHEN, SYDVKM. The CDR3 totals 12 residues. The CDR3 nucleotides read TGTGCCAGCAGGACGACAGGGGACGAGCAGTACTTC. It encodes CASRTTGDEQYF.

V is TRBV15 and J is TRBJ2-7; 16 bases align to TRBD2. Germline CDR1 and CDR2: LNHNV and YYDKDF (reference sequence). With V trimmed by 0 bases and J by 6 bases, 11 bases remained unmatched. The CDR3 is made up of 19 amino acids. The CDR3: CATSREEGLAGGRRVEQYF. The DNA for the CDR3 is TGTGCCACCAGCAGAGAAGAGGGACTAGCGGGAGGGCGACGGGTCGAGCAGTACTTC.

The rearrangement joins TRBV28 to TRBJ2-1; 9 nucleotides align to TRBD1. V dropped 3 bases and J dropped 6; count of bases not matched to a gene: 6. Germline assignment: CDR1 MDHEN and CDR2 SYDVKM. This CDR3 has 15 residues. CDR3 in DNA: TGTGCCAGCAGTTTCGGGGACAGGGTGATCAATGAGCAGTTCTTC. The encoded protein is CASSFGDRVINEQFF.

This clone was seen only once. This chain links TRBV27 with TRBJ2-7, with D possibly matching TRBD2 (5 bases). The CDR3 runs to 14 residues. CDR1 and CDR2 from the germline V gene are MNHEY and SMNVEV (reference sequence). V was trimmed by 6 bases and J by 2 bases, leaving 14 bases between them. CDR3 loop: CASRSLGEAYEQYF. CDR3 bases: TGTGCCAGCAGATCGCTCGGGGAAGCCTACGAGCAGTACTTC.

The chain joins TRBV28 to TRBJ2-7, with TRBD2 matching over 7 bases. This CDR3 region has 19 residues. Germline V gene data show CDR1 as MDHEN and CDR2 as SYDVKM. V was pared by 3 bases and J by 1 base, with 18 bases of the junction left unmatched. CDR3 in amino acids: CASSLLASGVGALSYEQYF. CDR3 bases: TGTGCCAGCAGTTTGTTAGCCAGCGGGGTAGGGGCATTGTCCTACGAGCAGTACTTC. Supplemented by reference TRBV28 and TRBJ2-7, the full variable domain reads DVKVTQSSRYLVKRTGEKVFLECVQDMDHENMFWYRQDPGLGLRLIYFSYDVKMKEKGDIPEGYSVSREKKERFSLILESASTNQTSMYLCASSLLASGVGALSYEQYFGPGTRLTVT.

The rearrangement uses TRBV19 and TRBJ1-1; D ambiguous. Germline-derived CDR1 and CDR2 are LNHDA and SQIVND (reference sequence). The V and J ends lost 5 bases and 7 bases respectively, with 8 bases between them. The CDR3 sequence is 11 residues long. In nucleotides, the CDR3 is TGTGCCAGTAGTGCCGACATTGAAGCTTTCTTT. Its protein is CASSADIEAFF.

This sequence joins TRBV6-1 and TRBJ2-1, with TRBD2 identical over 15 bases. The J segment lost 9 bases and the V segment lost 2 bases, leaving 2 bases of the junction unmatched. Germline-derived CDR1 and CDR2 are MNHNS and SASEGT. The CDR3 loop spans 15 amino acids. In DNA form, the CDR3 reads TGTGCCAGCAGTGAACAGGGACTAGCGGGGGGTGAGCAGTTCTTC. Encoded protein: CASSEQGLAGGEQFF.

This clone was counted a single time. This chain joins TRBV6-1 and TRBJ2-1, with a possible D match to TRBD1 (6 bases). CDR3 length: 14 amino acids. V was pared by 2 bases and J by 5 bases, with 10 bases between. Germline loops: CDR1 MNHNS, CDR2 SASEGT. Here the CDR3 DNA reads TGTGCCAGCAGTGAACAGGGGCTCAACAATGAGCAGTTCTTC. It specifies CASSEQGLNNEQFF.

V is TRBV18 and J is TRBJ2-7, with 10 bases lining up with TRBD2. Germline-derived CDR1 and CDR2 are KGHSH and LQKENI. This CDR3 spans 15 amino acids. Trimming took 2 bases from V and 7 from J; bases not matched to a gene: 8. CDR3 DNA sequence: TGTGCCAGCTCACCATCTCTAGCGGGAGCTGGAGAGCAGTACTTC. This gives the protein CASSPSLAGAGEQYF.

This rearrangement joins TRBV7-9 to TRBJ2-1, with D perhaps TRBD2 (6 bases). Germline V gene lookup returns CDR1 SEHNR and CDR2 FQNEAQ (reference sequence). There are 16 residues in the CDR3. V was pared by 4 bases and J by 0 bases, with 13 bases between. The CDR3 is CASSSPRGSSYNEQFF. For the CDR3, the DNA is TGTGCCAGCAGCTCCCCCCGGGGGAGCTCCTACAATGAGCAGTTCTTC.

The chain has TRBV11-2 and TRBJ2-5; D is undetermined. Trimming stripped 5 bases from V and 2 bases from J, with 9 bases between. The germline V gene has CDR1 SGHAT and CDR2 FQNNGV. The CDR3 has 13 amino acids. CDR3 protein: CASSRPVQETQYF. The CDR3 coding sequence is TGTGCCAGCAGCCGCCCGGTACAAGAGACCCAGTACTTC.

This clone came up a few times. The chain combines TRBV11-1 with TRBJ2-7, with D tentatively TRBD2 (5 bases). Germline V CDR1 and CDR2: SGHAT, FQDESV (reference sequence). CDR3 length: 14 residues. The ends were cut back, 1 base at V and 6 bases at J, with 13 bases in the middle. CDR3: CASSLGRGSLEQYF. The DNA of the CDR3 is TGTGCCAGCAGCTTAGGTCGAGGGTCTCTCGAGCAGTACTTC. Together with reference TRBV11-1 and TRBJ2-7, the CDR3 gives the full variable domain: EAEVAQSPRYKITEKSQAVAFWCDPISGHATLYWYRQILGQGPELLVQFQDESVVDDSQLPKDRFSAERLKGVDSTLKIQPAELGDSAMYLCASSLGRGSLEQYFGPGTRLTVT.

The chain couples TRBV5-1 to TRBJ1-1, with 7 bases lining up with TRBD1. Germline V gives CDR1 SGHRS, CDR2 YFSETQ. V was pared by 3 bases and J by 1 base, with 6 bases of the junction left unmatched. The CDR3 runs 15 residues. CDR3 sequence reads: CASSSRGQQNTEAFF. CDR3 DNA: TGCGCCAGCAGCTCGAGGGGACAGCAGAACACTGAAGCTTTCTTT.

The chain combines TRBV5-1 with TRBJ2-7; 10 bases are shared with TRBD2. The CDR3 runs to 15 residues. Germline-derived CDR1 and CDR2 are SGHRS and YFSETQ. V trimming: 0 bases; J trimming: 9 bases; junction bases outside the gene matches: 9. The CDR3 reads CASSLDSGRNLGQYF. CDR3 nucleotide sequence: TGCGCCAGCAGCTTGGATAGCGGGAGGAATTTGGGGCAGTACTTC.

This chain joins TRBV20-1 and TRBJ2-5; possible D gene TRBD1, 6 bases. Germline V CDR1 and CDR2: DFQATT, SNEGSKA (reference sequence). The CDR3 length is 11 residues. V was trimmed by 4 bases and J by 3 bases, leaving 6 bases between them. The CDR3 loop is CSANREETQYF. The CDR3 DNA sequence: TGCAGTGCTAACAGGGAAGAGACCCAGTACTTC.

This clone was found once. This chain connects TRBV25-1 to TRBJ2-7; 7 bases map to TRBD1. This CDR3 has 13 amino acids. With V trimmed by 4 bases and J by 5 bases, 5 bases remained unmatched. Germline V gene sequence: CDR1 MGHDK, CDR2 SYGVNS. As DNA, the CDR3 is TGTGCCAGCAGTGCGCACAGGGGACACGAGCAGTACTTC. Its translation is CASSAHRGHEQYF.

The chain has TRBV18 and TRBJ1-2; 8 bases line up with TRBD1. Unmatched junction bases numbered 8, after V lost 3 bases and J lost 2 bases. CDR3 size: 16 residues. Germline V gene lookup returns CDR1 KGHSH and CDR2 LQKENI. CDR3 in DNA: TGTGCCAGCTCACCTCCCGGGACAGGAATCAACTATGGCTACACCTTC. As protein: CASSPPGTGINYGYTF.

The CDR3 is CASSLELTETQYF. For the CDR3, the DNA is TGTGCCAGCAGCTTAGAGCTAACGGAGACCCAGTACTTC. The chain is built from TRBV7-8 and TRBJ2-5, with unresolved D. In germline, CDR1 is SGHVS, CDR2 FQNEAQ. This CDR3 comprises 13 residues. The ends were cut back, 1 base at V and 5 bases at J, with 8 bases in the middle.

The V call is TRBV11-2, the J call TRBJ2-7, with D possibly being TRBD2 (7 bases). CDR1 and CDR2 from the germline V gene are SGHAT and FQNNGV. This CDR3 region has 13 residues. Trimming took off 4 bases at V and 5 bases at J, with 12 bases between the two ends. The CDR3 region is CASSSGGRHEQYF. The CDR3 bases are TGTGCCAGCAGCTCGGGGGGCCGGCACGAGCAGTACTTC.

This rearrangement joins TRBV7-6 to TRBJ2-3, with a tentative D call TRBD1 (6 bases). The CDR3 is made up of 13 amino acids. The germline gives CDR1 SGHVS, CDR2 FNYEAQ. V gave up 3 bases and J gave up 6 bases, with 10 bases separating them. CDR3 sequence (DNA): TGTGCCAGCAGCTTCCAGGGGCCGGATACGCAGTATTTT. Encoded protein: CASSFQGPDTQYF.

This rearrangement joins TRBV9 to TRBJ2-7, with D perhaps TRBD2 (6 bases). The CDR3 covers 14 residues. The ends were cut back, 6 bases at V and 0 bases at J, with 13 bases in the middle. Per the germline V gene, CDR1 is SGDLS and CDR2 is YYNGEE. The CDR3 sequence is CASNAGLASYEQYF. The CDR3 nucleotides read TGTGCCAGCAACGCGGGACTGGCCTCCTACGAGCAGTACTTC. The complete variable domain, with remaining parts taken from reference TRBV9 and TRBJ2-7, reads DSGVTQTPKHLITATGQRVTLRCSPRSGDLSVYWYQQSLDQGLQFLIQYYNGEERAKGNILERFSAQQFPDLHSELNLSSLELGDSALYFCASNAGLASYEQYFGPGTRLTVT.